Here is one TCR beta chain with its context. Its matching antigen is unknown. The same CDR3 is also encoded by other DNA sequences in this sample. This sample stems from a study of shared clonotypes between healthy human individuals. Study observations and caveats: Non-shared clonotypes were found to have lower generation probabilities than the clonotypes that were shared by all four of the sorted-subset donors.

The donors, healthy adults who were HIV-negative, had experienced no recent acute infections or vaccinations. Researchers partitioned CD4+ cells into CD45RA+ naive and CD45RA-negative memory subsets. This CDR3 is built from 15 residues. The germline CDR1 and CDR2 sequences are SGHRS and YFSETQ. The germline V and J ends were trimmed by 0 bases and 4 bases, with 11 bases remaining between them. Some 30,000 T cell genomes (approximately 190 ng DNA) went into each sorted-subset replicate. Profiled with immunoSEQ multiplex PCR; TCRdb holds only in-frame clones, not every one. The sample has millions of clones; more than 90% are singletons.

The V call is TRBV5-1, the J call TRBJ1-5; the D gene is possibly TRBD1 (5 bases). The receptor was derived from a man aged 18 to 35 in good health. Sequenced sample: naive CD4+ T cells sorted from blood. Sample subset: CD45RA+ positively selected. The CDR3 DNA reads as TGCGCCAGCAGCTTGGATGGGACGAGTAATCAGCCCCAGCATTTT. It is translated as CASSLDGTSNQPQHF.